The entry below describes one TCR beta chain. This entry comes from a study of blood T cells in healthy people across ages. The authors ran a second PCR of about 7 to 11 cycles using a sample-barcoded 5' primer and a J-beta primer mix. MiXCR was run by TCRdb on the 5' RACE reads, yielding one entry per CDR3 protein. The repertoire consists of around 800,000 distinct CDR3 sequences, with roughly 24% occurring once and the leading ten covering 3%. This same sample was also part of a study on T cells of mothers and their children. In that study: Donation involved three healthy Caucasian mothers and the six children that they had.

Sequencing used blood. The receptor comes from a boy aged 5-17 years in good health.

CDR3 sequence: CASSLVGWGGGETQYF. CDR3 bases: TGTGCCAGCAGCTTAGTAGGGTGGGGCGGGGGTGAGACCCAGTACTTC. The chain recombines TRBV7-2 with TRBJ2-5, with 7 bases identical to TRBD2. Germline CDR1 is SGHTA and CDR2 is FQGNSA. V shed 1 base, J shed 5 bases, and the junction held 10 bases outside the gene matches. The CDR3 loop spans 16 amino acids.